This section outlines one T cell receptor beta chain sequence together with its context. The method was immunoSEQ multiplex PCR; TCRdb's version includes in-frame clones alone and lacks a portion of them. This sample has about 480,000 clones; 60% to 80% occur once, and the top ten carry 9.5% to 15%. This record belongs to a study of shared clonotypes between healthy human individuals. Per the germline V gene, CDR1 is SGHRS and CDR2 is YFSETQ. The CDR3 has 14 amino acids. Between the trimmed V and J ends, which lost 0 bases and 4 bases, there was a span of 7 bases. The sequence derives from a woman aged 40 to 50 in good health. Some clones in this sample may be carry-over from other donors' samples. The chain has TRBV5-1 and TRBJ2-2; no clear D. Sequencing was carried out using PBMCs. The CDR3 reads CASSLGLLTGELFF. The CDR3 DNA follows: TGCGCCAGCAGCTTGGGACTTCTCACCGGGGAGCTGTTTTTT.